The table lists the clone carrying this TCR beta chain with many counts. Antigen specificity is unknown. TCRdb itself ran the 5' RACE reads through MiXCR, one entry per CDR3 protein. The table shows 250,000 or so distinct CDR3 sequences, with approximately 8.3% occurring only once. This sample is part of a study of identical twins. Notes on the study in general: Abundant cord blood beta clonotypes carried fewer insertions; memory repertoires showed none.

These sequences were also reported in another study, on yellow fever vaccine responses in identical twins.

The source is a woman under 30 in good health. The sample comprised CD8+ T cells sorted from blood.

The CDR3 here is CASSSLAGEQFF. The CDR3 bases are TGTGCCAGCAGTTCACTAGCAGGGGAGCAGTTCTTC. The chain recombines TRBV27 with TRBJ2-1, with TRBD2 as a possible D gene (6 bases). The length of the CDR3 is 12 residues. CDR1 and CDR2 from the germline V gene are MNHEY and SMNVEV (reference sequence). V lost 4 bases and J lost 10, with 11 bases in between.